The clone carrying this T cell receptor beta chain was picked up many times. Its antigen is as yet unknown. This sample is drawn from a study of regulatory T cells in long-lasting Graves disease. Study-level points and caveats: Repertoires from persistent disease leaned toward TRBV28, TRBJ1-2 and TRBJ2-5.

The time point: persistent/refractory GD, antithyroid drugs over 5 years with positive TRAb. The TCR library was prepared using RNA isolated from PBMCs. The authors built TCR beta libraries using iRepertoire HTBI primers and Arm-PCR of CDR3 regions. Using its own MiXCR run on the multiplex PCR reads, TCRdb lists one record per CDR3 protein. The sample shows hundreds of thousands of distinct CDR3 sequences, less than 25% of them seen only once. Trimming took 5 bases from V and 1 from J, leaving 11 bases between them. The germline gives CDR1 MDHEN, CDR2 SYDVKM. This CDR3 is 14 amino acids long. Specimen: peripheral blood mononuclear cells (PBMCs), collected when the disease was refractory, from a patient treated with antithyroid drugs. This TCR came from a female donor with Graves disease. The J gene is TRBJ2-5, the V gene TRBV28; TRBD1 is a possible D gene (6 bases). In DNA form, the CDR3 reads TGTGCCAGCAGTGAACAGGGATTCCAAGAGACCCAGTACTTC. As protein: CASSEQGFQETQYF.